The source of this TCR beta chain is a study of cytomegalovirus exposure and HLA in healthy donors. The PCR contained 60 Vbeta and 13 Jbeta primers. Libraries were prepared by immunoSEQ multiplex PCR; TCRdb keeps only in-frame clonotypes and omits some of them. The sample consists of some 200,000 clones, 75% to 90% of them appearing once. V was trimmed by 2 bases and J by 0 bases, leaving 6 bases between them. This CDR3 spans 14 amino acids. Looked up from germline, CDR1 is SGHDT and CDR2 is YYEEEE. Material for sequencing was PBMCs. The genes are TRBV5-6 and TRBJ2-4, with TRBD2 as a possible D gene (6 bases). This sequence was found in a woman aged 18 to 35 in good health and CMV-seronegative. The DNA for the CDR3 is TGTGCCAGCAGCTTAGCGGGAGCCAAAAACATTCAGTACTTC. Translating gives CASSLAGAKNIQYF.